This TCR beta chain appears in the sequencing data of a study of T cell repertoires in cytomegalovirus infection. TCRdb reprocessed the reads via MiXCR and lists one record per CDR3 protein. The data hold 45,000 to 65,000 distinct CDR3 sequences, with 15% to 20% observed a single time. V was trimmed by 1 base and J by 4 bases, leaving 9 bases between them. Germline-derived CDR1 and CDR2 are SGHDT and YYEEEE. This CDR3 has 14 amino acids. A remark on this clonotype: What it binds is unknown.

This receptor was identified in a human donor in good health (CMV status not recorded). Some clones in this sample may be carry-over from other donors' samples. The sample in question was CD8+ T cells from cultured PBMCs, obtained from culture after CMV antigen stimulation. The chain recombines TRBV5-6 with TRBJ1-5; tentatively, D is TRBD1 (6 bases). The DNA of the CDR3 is TGTGCCAGCAGCTTGTGGACAGAAAATCAGCCCCAGCATTTT. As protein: CASSLWTENQPQHF.